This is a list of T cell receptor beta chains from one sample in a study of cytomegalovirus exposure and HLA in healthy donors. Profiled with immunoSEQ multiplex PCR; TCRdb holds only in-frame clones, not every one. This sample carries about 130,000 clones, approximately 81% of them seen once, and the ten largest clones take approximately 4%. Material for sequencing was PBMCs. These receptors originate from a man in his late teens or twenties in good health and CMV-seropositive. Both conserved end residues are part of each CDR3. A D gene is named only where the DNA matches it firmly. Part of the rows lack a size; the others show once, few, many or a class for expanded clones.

CDR3: CASSYTGVQETQYF; DNA: TGTGCCAGCAGCTACACCGGGGTCCAAGAGACCCAGTACTTC; D: .; size: .; J: TRBJ2-5; V: TRBV5-8
CDR3: CASSLLAGQETQYF; DNA: TGTGCCAGCAGCTTACTAGCGGGACAAGAGACCCAGTACTTC; D: TRBD2; size: .; J: TRBJ2-5; V: TRBV5-4
CDR3: CASSYVHQGSATEAFF; DNA: TGTGCCAGCAGTTACGTTCACCAGGGGTCTGCGACTGAAGCTTTCTTT; D: .; size: .; J: TRBJ1-1; V: TRBV6-6
CDR3: CAISPTGNTEAFF; DNA: TGTGCCATCAGCCCGACAGGGAACACTGAAGCTTTCTTT; D: .; size: .; J: TRBJ1-1; V: TRBV10-3
CDR3: CASSLGPNNEQFF; DNA: TGTGCCAGCAGCCTGGGGCCTAACAATGAGCAGTTCTTC; D: .; size: .; J: TRBJ2-1; V: TRBV7-9
CDR3: CASSQGGQGSSYNEQFF; DNA: TGCGCCAGCAGCCAGGGGGGACAGGGGAGCTCCTACAATGAGCAGTTCTTC; D: TRBD1; size: .; J: TRBJ2-1; V: TRBV4-3
CDR3: CASSLEGTKSEQYF; DNA: TGCGCCAGCAGCTTGGAGGGGACTAAAAGCGAGCAGTACTTC; D: TRBD2; size: .; J: TRBJ2-7; V: TRBV5-1
CDR3: CASSWGPGQPYGYTF; DNA: TGCGCCAGCAGCTGGGGTCCGGGACAGCCATATGGCTACACCTTC; D: TRBD1; size: .; J: TRBJ1-2; V: TRBV5-1
CDR3: CATCAGTSDTDTQYF; DNA: TGTGCCACCTGCGCGGGGACTAGCGACACAGATACGCAGTATTTT; D: TRBD2; size: .; J: TRBJ2-3; V: TRBV15
CDR3: CASSPGLAGYEQYF; DNA: TGTGCCAGCAGCCCGGGACTAGCGGGCTACGAGCAGTACTTC; D: TRBD2; size: .; J: TRBJ2-7; V: TRBV7-2
CDR3: CASSITRQGFSNQPQHF; DNA: TGTGCCAGTAGTATCACGAGGCAGGGCTTTAGCAATCAGCCCCAGCATTTT; D: .; size: .; J: TRBJ1-5; V: TRBV19
CDR3: CASSPPLPSAEQYF; DNA: TGTGCCAGCTCACCTCCCCTCCCGAGTGCCGAGCAGTACTTC; D: .; size: .; J: TRBJ2-7; V: TRBV18
CDR3: CASSLAGVHTGELFF; DNA: TGTGCCAGCAGCTTAGCAGGAGTCCACACCGGGGAGCTGTTTTTT; D: .; size: .; J: TRBJ2-2; V: TRBV7-9
CDR3: CASSSTGDNYEQYF; DNA: TGTGCCAGCAGCTCGACAGGAGACAACTACGAGCAGTACTTC; D: .; size: .; J: TRBJ2-7; V: TRBV7-8
CDR3: CASSNSGTGGGGYTF; DNA: TGTGCCAGCAGTAACTCAGGGACAGGGGGTGGAGGCTACACCTTC; D: TRBD1; size: .; J: TRBJ1-2; V: TRBV6-6
CDR3: CASSDRTGDSGYTF; DNA: TGTGCCAGCAGTGATCGGACAGGGGACTCTGGCTACACCTTC; D: TRBD1; size: .; J: TRBJ1-2; V: TRBV2
CDR3: CASNYQGNTEAFF; DNA: TGCGCCAGCAATTACCAGGGGAACACTGAAGCTTTCTTT; D: .; size: .; J: TRBJ1-1; V: TRBV5-1
CDR3: CASRRGGRVGDEQFF; DNA: TGTGCCAGCAGAAGGGGAGGGCGGGTCGGAGATGAGCAGTTCTTC; D: TRBD2; size: .; J: TRBJ2-1; V: TRBV28
CDR3: CASSQVLQPPAFF; DNA: TGCGCCAGCAGCCAAGTCTTACAGCCCCCAGCTTTCTTT; D: .; size: few; J: TRBJ1-1; V: TRBV4-3
CDR3: CASSITGSGNTIYF; DNA: TGTGCCAGCAGTATCACAGGTTCTGGAAACACCATATATTTT; D: .; size: .; J: TRBJ1-3; V: TRBV5-6
CDR3: CASSASGTSGRVVEQYF; DNA: TGTGCCAGCAGCGCGTCGGGGACTAGCGGGAGAGTGGTCGAGCAGTACTTC; D: TRBD2; size: .; J: TRBJ2-7; V: TRBV7-2
CDR3: CASSPGTGFNSPLHF; DNA: TGTGCCAGCAGTCCAGGGACAGGGTTTAATTCACCCCTCCACTTT; D: TRBD1; size: .; J: TRBJ1-6; V: TRBV7-2
CDR3: CASSRAGLAGSKTYEQYF; DNA: TGTGCCAGTAGTAGGGCGGGACTAGCGGGTTCCAAGACCTACGAGCAGTACTTC; D: TRBD2; size: once; J: TRBJ2-7; V: TRBV19
CDR3: CASSSTGHPERLNTEAFF; DNA: TGTGCCAGCAGCTCGACAGGGCACCCCGAAAGATTGAACACTGAAGCTTTCTTT; D: TRBD1; size: .; J: TRBJ1-1; V: TRBV7-8
CDR3: CASSFQRGYNEQFF; DNA: TGTGCCAGCAGCTTCCAGCGGGGGTACAATGAGCAGTTCTTC; D: TRBD2; size: .; J: TRBJ2-1; V: TRBV5-4
CDR3: CASSATDSGNTIYF; DNA: TGTGCCAGCAGTGCTACAGACTCTGGAAACACCATATATTTT; D: .; size: few; J: TRBJ1-3; V: TRBV2
CDR3: CASSLGGGLAGPYPKNIQYF; DNA: TGTGCCAGCAGCTTAGGGGGGGGACTAGCGGGGCCATATCCCAAAAACATTCAGTACTTC; D: TRBD2; size: .; J: TRBJ2-4; V: TRBV13
CDR3: CASSLETSGRAIAREQFF; DNA: TGCGCCAGCAGCCTGGAAACTAGCGGGAGGGCCATTGCTCGCGAGCAGTTCTTC; D: TRBD2; size: .; J: TRBJ2-1; V: TRBV5-1
CDR3: CASSIRGPVSYEQYF; DNA: TGTGCCAGTAGTATTAGGGGGCCGGTCTCCTACGAGCAGTACTTC; D: TRBD1; size: .; J: TRBJ2-7; V: TRBV19
CDR3: CASSLYTRVHEQYF; DNA: TGTGCCAGCAGTTTATATACCCGAGTCCACGAGCAGTACTTC; D: .; size: once; J: TRBJ2-7; V: TRBV27
CDR3: CASSSAGRRNSPLHF; DNA: TGTGCCAGCAGCTCAGCGGGACGGCGCAATTCACCCCTCCACTTT; D: .; size: .; J: TRBJ1-6; V: TRBV5-4
CDR3: CASSITRGSQPQHF; DNA: TGTGCCAGTAGCATAACAAGGGGGTCACAGCCCCAGCATTTT; D: .; size: .; J: TRBJ1-5; V: TRBV19
CDR3: CASSQRPGQGYGYTF; DNA: TGTGCCAGCAGCCAACGTCCGGGACAGGGGTATGGCTACACCTTC; D: TRBD1; size: .; J: TRBJ1-2; V: TRBV7-2
CDR3: CARKGYGTGAEAFF; DNA: TGTGCCAGAAAGGGGTACGGGACAGGAGCTGAAGCTTTCTTT; D: TRBD1; size: .; J: TRBJ1-1; V: TRBV2
CDR3: CASSIAGGDTQYF; DNA: TGTGCCAGTAGTATTGCGGGGGGAGATACGCAGTATTTT; D: TRBD2; size: .; J: TRBJ2-3; V: TRBV19
CDR3: CAISERGNYAFF; DNA: TGTGCCATCAGTGAGCGGGGGAATTACGCTTTCTTT; D: .; size: .; J: TRBJ1-1; V: TRBV10-3
CDR3: CASSFSKGQGYIGYTF; DNA: TGTGCCAGCAGTTTTTCGAAGGGACAGGGGTATATTGGCTACACCTTC; D: TRBD1; size: once; J: TRBJ1-2; V: TRBV27
CDR3: CASGQGYEQYF; DNA: TGTGCCAGCGGTCAGGGCTACGAGCAGTACTTC; D: .; size: .; J: TRBJ2-7; V: TRBV6-5
CDR3: CASSPTGRDTEAFF; DNA: TGCGCCAGCAGTCCGACAGGGCGGGACACTGAAGCTTTCTTT; D: TRBD1; size: .; J: TRBJ1-1; V: TRBV10-2
CDR3: CAWGGHSSNQPQHF; DNA: TGTGCCTGGGGTGGACATTCTAGCAATCAGCCCCAGCATTTT; D: .; size: .; J: TRBJ1-5; V: TRBV30
CDR3: CAWSVVSGESGNTIYF; DNA: TGTGCCTGGAGTGTTGTGAGTGGGGAGTCTGGAAACACCATATATTTT; D: .; size: .; J: TRBJ1-3; V: TRBV30
CDR3: CASSSSTGRRSYGYTF; DNA: TGTGCCAGCTCATCGTCGACAGGGCGAAGGAGCTATGGCTACACCTTC; D: TRBD1; size: once; J: TRBJ1-2; V: TRBV18
CDR3: CASSQDVTVAKNIQYF; DNA: TGCGCCAGCAGCCAAGATGTCACTGTAGCCAAAAACATTCAGTACTTC; D: .; size: .; J: TRBJ2-4; V: TRBV4-3
CDR3: CASSPARGGRGEEQYF; DNA: TGTGCCAGCTCACCAGCTCGGGGGGGGCGGGGAGAAGAGCAGTACTTC; D: TRBD2; size: .; J: TRBJ2-7; V: TRBV18
CDR3: CASSLEAAGHGYTF; DNA: TGTGCCAGCAGCTTGGAGGCCGCGGGGCATGGCTACACCTTC; D: .; size: .; J: TRBJ1-2; V: TRBV7-9
CDR3: CASSIDTVNEETQYF; DNA: TGTGCCAGTAGTATTGACACCGTTAATGAAGAGACCCAGTACTTC; D: .; size: .; J: TRBJ2-5; V: TRBV19
CDR3: CASSLKFQDGKNSPLHF; DNA: TGTGCCAGCAGCTTAAAATTCCAGGACGGGAAGAATTCACCCCTCCACTTT; D: .; size: .; J: TRBJ1-6; V: TRBV7-2
CDR3: CASNSGSNEQFF; DNA: TGCGCCAGTAATTCAGGGTCAAATGAGCAGTTCTTC; D: .; size: once; J: TRBJ2-1; V: TRBV5-1
CDR3: CASSQASGYEQYF; DNA: TGCGCCAGCAGCCAAGCTTCGGGCTACGAGCAGTACTTC; D: .; size: .; J: TRBJ2-7; V: TRBV4-1
CDR3: CASSSPGQGNTEAFF; DNA: TGTGCCAGCAGTTCCCCGGGACAGGGGAACACTGAAGCTTTCTTT; D: TRBD1; size: .; J: TRBJ1-1; V: TRBV6-5
CDR3: CASGAGASYEQYF; DNA: TGTGCCAGCGGCGCAGGGGCCTCCTACGAGCAGTACTTC; D: .; size: .; J: TRBJ2-7; V: TRBV7-8
CDR3: CAWSAIKRIGQETQYF; DNA: TGTGCCTGGAGCGCCATAAAACGAATCGGCCAAGAGACCCAGTACTTC; D: .; size: once; J: TRBJ2-5; V: TRBV30
CDR3: CASSHSRGATEAFF; DNA: TGTGCCAGCAGCCACAGCAGGGGCGCGACTGAAGCTTTCTTT; D: .; size: once; J: TRBJ1-1; V: TRBV7-9
CDR3: CASSLVTGPSSYNSPLHF; DNA: TGTGCCAGCAGCTTGGTGACAGGCCCGAGCTCCTATAATTCACCCCTCCACTTT; D: .; size: .; J: TRBJ1-6; V: TRBV5-5